This T cell receptor beta chain was documented in a study of control samples from healthy donors and cancer patients. The CDR3 has 13 amino acids. Looked up from germline, CDR1 is SGHRS and CDR2 is YFSETQ. The V gene lost 7 bases and the J gene lost 4 bases, with 14 bases spanning the gap. Data came from immunoSEQ multiplex PCR; TCRdb stores just in-frame clones and leaves some out. This sample has approximately 70,000 clones, with approximately 84% found just once. This clone occurred a few times. This sequence originates from a man aged 45-65 years in good health. Material for sequencing was blood. The V call is TRBV5-1, the J call TRBJ1-2; D might be TRBD1 (6 bases). The CDR3 loop is CASGPQGSYGYTF. The CDR3 DNA reads TGCGCCAGCGGGCCTCAGGGGAGCTATGGCTACACCTTC.